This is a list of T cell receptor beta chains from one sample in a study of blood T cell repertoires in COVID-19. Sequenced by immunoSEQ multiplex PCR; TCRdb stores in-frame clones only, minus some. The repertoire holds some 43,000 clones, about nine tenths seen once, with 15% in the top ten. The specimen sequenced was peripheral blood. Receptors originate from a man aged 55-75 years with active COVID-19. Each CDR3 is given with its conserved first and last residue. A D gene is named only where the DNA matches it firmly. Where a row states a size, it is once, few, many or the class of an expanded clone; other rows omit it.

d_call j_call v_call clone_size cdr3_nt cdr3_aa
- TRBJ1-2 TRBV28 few TGTGCCAGCAGTGAGCCAGGGGTAGGCTATGGCTACACCTTC CASSEPGVGYGYTF
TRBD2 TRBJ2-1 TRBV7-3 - TGTGCCAGCAGCCCAAACGGGGGGAAATCCTACAATGAGCAGTTCTTC CASSPNGGKSYNEQFF
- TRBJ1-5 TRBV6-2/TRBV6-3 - TGTGCCAGCAGTTACTCAGGAGATCAGCCCCAGCATTTT CASSYSGDQPQHF
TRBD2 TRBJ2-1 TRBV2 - TGTGCCAGCACAAGACTAGCACCCTACAATGAGCAGTTCTTC CASTRLAPYNEQFF
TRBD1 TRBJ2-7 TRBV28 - TGTGCCAGCAGGACAGGGGGCGGTTACGAGCAGTACTTC CASRTGGGYEQYF
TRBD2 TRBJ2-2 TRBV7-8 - TGTGCCAGCAGCCTATTCCCTCTGCGGGGGGGCCCCGGGGAGCTGTTTTTT CASSLFPLRGGPGELFF
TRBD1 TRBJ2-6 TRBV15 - TGTGCCACCAGCAGAGGTCCCCTGCGGGACAGGGTGTTCTCTGGGGCCAACGTCCTGACTTTC CATSRGPLRDRVFSGANVLTF
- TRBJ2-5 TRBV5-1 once TGCGCCAGCAGCACCGGGCAGGGCCGGGAGACCCAGTACTTC CASSTGQGRETQYF
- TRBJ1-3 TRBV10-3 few TGTGCCATCAGTGATGGAGGGGCAAGAGGAAACACCATATATTTT CAISDGGARGNTIYF
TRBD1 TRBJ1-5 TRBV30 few TGTGCCTGGCAGGGGGCTAGCAATCAGCCCCAGCATTTT CAWQGASNQPQHF
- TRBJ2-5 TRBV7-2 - TGTGCCAGCAGCTTAGATCCGGGTCCAGAGACCCAGTACTTC CASSLDPGPETQYF
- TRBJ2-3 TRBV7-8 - TGTGCCAGCAGCAAAAGGACTGCCGATACGCAGTATTTT CASSKRTADTQYF
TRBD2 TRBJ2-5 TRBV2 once TGTGCCAGCAGTTTGACGCGGGGGGCCCAAGAGACCCAGTACTTC CASSLTRGAQETQYF
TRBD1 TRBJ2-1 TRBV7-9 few TGTGCCAGCAGCGATAGGGACAGGGGGACGCACAATGAGCAGTTCTTC CASSDRDRGTHNEQFF
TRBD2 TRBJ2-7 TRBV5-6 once TGTGCCAGCAGCTTGGTCGGGCTAGCGGGAAACGAGGACGAGCAGTACTTC CASSLVGLAGNEDEQYF
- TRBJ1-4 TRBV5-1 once TGCGCCAGCAGCTTGGCAGAGGCAACTAATGAAAAACTGTTTTTT CASSLAEATNEKLFF
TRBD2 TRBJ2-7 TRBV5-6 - TGTGCCAGCAGTTTGACTAGCGGGGGAGCACACGAGCAGTACTTC CASSLTSGGAHEQYF
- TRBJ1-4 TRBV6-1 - TGTGCCAGCAGTGAAGCCAGACGGGGGGCTAATGAAAAACTGTTTTTT CASSEARRGANEKLFF
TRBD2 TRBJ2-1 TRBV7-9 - TGTGCCAGCAGCCTAGGACTAGCGGGGGTGAATGAGCAGTTCTTC CASSLGLAGVNEQFF
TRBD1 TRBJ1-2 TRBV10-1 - TGCGCCAGCAGCTACGACAGGGGTGATGGCTACACCTTC CASSYDRGDGYTF
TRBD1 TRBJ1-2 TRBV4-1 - TGCGCCAGCAGCCGGGGACAGGGGTGGAACTATGGCTACACCTTC CASSRGQGWNYGYTF
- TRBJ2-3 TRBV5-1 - TGCGCCAGCAGCTGGCTAGGTCCTGACACAGATACGCAGTATTTT CASSWLGPDTDTQYF
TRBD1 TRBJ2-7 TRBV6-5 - TGTGCCAGCAGTTACTCGAGGGACAGCGGCTACGAGCAGTACTTC CASSYSRDSGYEQYF
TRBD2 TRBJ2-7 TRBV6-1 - TGTGCCAGCAGTGAACTAGCGGGGCCTTACGAGCAGTACTTC CASSELAGPYEQYF
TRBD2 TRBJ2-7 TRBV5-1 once TGCGCCAGCAGCCCCCGGGAGGGTTTGAGCTCCTACGAGCAGTACTTC CASSPREGLSSYEQYF
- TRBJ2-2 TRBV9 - TGTGCCAGCAGCTCTACCTTCGGTGTCGGGGAGCTGTTTTTT CASSSTFGVGELFF
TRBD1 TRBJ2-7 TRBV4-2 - TGTGCCAGCAGCCAAGAAGACCGGACAGGAGCCCTCTACGAGCAGTACTTC CASSQEDRTGALYEQYF
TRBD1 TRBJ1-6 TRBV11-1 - TGTGCCAGCAGGGGAACAGGGGCACAGAATTCACCCCTCCACTTT CASRGTGAQNSPLHF
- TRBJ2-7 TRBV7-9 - TGTGCCAGCAGCTTACGAGGCTACGAGCAGTACTTC CASSLRGYEQYF
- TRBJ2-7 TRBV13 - TGTGCCAGCAGCTTAGGGCGGGGCCCATCCTACGAGCAGTACTTC CASSLGRGPSYEQYF
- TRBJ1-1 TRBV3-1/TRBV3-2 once TGTGCCAGCAGCCTGACGAACGGGGGTGGTATAGTCTTT CASSLTNGGGIVF
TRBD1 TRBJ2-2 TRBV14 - TGTGCCAGCAGCGCCGGGACAGGGTTGAACACCGGGGAGCTGTTTTTT CASSAGTGLNTGELFF
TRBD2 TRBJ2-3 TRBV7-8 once TGTGCCAGCAGCCCCCGCCGGGGGGGAGGTACGCAGTTTTTT CASSPRRGGGTQFF
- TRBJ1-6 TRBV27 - TGTGCCAGCAGTTTGAGGATGAGGAATTCACCCCTCCACTTT CASSLRMRNSPLHF
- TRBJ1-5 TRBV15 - TGTGCCACCAGCCCCCATGGCGGGGGGAACAGGGAGTATAGCAATCAGCCCCAGCATTTT CATSPHGGGNREYSNQPQHF